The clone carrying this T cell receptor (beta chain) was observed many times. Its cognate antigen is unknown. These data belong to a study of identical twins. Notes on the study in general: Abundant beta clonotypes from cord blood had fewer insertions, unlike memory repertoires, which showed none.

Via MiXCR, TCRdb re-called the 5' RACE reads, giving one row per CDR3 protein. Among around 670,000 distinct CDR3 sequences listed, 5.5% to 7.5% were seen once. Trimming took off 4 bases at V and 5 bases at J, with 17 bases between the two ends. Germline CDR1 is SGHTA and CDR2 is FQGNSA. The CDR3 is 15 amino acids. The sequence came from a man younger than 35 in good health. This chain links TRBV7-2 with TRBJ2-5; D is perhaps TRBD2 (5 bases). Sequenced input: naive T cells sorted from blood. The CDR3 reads CASSSYPGLGETQYF. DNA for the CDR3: TGTGCCAGCAGCTCGTATCCGGGGTTAGGGGAGACCCAGTACTTC.